This T cell receptor beta chain was identified during a study of CD8+CD57+ T cells in acquired aplastic anemia. Background on the study: DNA per sorted CD4+ or CD8+ sample ranged 0.2 to 27.4 ug, averaging around 3.2 ug.

Template material for TCR beta VDJ and CDR3 profiling consisted of genomic DNA. Each CDR3 protein is one row after TCRdb ran MiXCR on the reads. The data show over 250,000 distinct CDR3 sequences, 56% seen once. Before being chosen for sequencing, patients had shown CD8+CD57+ cell expansion by flow cytometry. The patients, all of them, had severe acquired aplastic anemia. The junction had 12 bases not matched to a gene; V was cut back by 0 bases and J by 0 bases. The germline CDR1 and CDR2 sequences are SGHRS and YFSETQ. This CDR3 has 19 residues. The rearrangement links TRBV5-1 to TRBJ2-3, with 8 bases fitting TRBD2. This receptor was identified in a human donor with aplastic anemia. The material sequenced was sorted CD4+, CD8+, or CD8+CD57+ T cells (not recorded which) from PBMCs. The chain's CDR3 is CASSLVSLTSEDSTDTQYF. In DNA, the CDR3 is TGCGCCAGCAGCTTGGTTTCGTTGACTAGCGAAGACAGCACAGATACGCAGTATTTT.